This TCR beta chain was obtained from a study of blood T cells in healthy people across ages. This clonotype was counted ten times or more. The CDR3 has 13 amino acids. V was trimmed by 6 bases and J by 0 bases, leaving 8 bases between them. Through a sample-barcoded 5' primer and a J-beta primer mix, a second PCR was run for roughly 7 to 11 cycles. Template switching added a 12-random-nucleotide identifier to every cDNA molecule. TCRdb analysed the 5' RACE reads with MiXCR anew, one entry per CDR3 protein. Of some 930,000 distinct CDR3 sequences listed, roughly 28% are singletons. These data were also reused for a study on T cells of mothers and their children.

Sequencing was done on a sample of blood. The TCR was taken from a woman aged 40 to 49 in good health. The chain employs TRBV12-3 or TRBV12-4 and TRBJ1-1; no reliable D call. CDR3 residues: CASSKPLNTEAFF. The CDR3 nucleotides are TGTGCCAGCAGCAAACCCCTGAACACTGAAGCTTTCTTT.